This T cell receptor (beta chain) was obtained from a study of response to subunit inactivated influenza vaccine. This clonotype was detected a few times. TCRdb itself ran the RT-PCR reads through MiXCR, one entry per CDR3 protein. Among some 550,000 distinct CDR3 sequences listed, roughly a quarter were seen once. The V gene lost 1 base and the J gene lost 6 bases, with 11 bases spanning the gap. The CDR3 loop spans 14 amino acids. Germline values: CDR1 LGHNA, CDR2 YSLEER. These records were also assigned to another study, of T cells expressing NK-cell markers. That report notes: Libraries used 5'RACE template switching adding universal primer site and UMIs. Uncertainty persisted over the HCMV specificity of expanded NKG2C+ T cell clones.

The source of this sequence is a man aged 50 to 59 who received an inactivated influenza vaccine. This chain links TRBV4-3 with TRBJ2-3, with a weak D call TRBD2 (6 bases). The source was CD4+ T cells sorted from PBMCs, collected roughly 12 days after vaccination. The CDR3 nucleotides read TGCGCCAGCAGCCAAGGTAGACGGGAGGATACGCAGTATTTT. It yields the protein CASSQGRREDTQYF.